This entry lists 17 T cell receptor beta chains sequenced from one sample in a study of T cell responses to AZD1222 COVID-19 vaccine. Assay used: immunoSEQ multiplex PCR; TCRdb lists only in-frame clones, some missing. The data hold more than 60,000 clones, with approximately 82% observed a single time. This specimen was peripheral blood, taken on day 0 of AZD1222 vaccination. The receptors derive from an adult in good health.

The chain is built from TRBV7-9 and TRBJ2-7, with unresolved D. From germline, CDR1 is SEHNR and CDR2 FQNEAQ (reference sequence). The CDR3 covers 11 residues. Deletions cut 1 base from V and 3 bases from J, with 1 base between. CDR3 sequence (DNA): TGTGCCAGCAGCTTAGACTACGAGCAGTACTTC. It is translated as CASSLDYEQYF.

V gene TRBV9 combines with J gene TRBJ1-3; no reliable D call. Germline CDR1 reads SGDLS; CDR2 reads YYNGEE. This CDR3 has 12 residues. V shed 0 bases and J shed 6 bases, with 4 bases lying between them. CDR3 amino acids: CASSVDQNTIYF. CDR3 in DNA: TGTGCCAGCAGCGTAGATCAAAACACCATATATTTT.

The DNA of the CDR3 is TGCGCCAGCAGCCCGCTCCCCTATACTCGGGGGAACTCTGGAAACACCATATATTTT. Protein: CASSPLPYTRGNSGNTIYF. This chain joins TRBV4-3 and TRBJ1-3; the D gene is possibly TRBD1 (5 bases). V dropped 4 bases and J dropped 0 bases, with 22 bases sitting between them. This CDR3 is built from 19 residues. The germline gives CDR1 LGHNA, CDR2 YSLEER.

The rearrangement joins TRBV9 to TRBJ1-2; D unresolved. Between the trimmed V and J ends, which lost 7 bases and 8 bases, there was a span of 18 bases. Germline CDR1 reads SGDLS; CDR2 reads YYNGEE. The CDR3 has 13 amino acids. The CDR3 DNA follows: TGTGCCAGCTCAAGGAAGGATTCAGAGGGCTACACCTTC. Its protein product is CASSRKDSEGYTF.

The chain combines TRBV6-4 with TRBJ2-7; 11 nucleotides agree with TRBD2. Germline V lookup: CDR1 MRHNA, CDR2 SNTAGT. This CDR3 contains 18 residues. Unmatched junction bases numbered 13, after V lost 2 bases and J lost 4 bases. The CDR3 is CASSDTCYPGTSGYEQYV. For the CDR3, the DNA is TGTGCCAGCAGTGACACGTGCTACCCCGGGACTAGCGGTTACGAGCAGTACGTC.

V usage is TRBV6-5 and J usage is TRBJ2-1, with 9 bases identical to TRBD1. V was pared by 8 bases and J by 3 bases, with 2 bases of the junction left unmatched. Germline values: CDR1 MNHEY, CDR2 SVGAGI. The CDR3 spans 13 residues. The CDR3 region has the DNA TGTGCCAGCGGGACAGGGAACTACAATGAGCAGTTCTTC. Its translation is CASGTGNYNEQFF.

V is TRBV11-1 and J is TRBJ2-1, with TRBD1 as a possible D gene (6 bases). V lost 1 base and J 3 bases, leaving 7 bases between the germline ends. The germline V gene encodes CDR1 SGHAT and CDR2 FQDESV (reference sequence). There are 14 residues in the CDR3. The CDR3 sequence is CASSLGQDYNEQFF. Here the CDR3 DNA reads TGTGCCAGCAGCTTAGGACAGGACTACAATGAGCAGTTCTTC.

This chain joins TRBV5-1 and TRBJ2-1; TRBD1 matches 10 bases. The CDR3 is 16 residues long. The junction had 8 bases not matched to a gene; V was cut back by 3 bases and J by 5 bases. Germline-derived CDR1 and CDR2 are SGHRS and YFSETQ. The CDR3 sequence: CASSSPGTGVNNEQFF. The DNA for the CDR3 is TGCGCCAGCAGCTCGCCTGGGACAGGGGTGAACAATGAGCAGTTCTTC.

This clone is a singleton in its sample. The gene calls are TRBV6-5 and TRBJ1-6; 8 nucleotides match TRBD1. The length of the CDR3 is 15 residues. V lost 6 bases and J lost 10; bases outside the gene matches: 11. Germline CDR1 is MNHEY and CDR2 is SVGAGI. The CDR3 reads CASREDRVVISPLHF. The DNA for the CDR3 is TGTGCCAGCAGGGAGGACAGGGTGGTGATCTCACCCCTCCACTTT.

This chain joins TRBV10-3 and TRBJ1-1; 10 positions agree with TRBD1. The CDR3 is made up of 16 amino acids. CDR1 and CDR2 from the germline V gene are ENHRY and SYGVKD. The V gene end was trimmed by 2 bases and the J gene end by 5 bases; junction bases not matched to a gene: 8. CDR3 loop: CAISEGSGTGDTEAFF. As DNA, the CDR3 is TGTGCCATCAGTGAGGGTTCCGGGACAGGGGATACTGAAGCTTTCTTT.

The genes are TRBV3-1 (or the pseudogene TRBV3-2) and TRBJ2-2; TRBD2 agrees at 8 bases. This CDR3 region has 15 residues. After removal of 3 bases from V and 3 bases from J, the junction contained 3 bases not matched to a gene. Germline CDR1 LGHDT, CDR2 YNNKEL (reference sequence). The CDR3 loop is CASSQTGGYTGELFF. The CDR3 bases are TGTGCCAGCAGCCAGACGGGAGGGTACACCGGGGAGCTGTTTTTT.

The chain recombines TRBV12-3 or TRBV12-4 with TRBJ2-7; D is uncertain. Between the trimmed V and J ends, which lost 1 base and 3 bases, there was a span of 4 bases. The CDR3 is made up of 12 amino acids. The CDR3 spells CASSLEGYEQYF. The CDR3 region has the DNA TGTGCCAGCAGTTTAGAGGGCTACGAGCAGTACTTC.

For this clone: Other nucleotide sequences from this sample produce the same CDR3. The V and J genes are TRBV30 and TRBJ2-3; D is uncertain. The germline V gene encodes CDR1 GTSNPN and CDR2 SVGIG (reference sequence). The CDR3 loop spans 13 amino acids. Trimming removed 0 bases from V and 4 bases from J, with 8 bases in between. CDR3 amino acids: CAWSVRRADTQYF. The CDR3 DNA follows: TGTGCCTGGAGTGTACGAAGGGCAGATACGCAGTATTTT.

The chain joins TRBV5-1 to TRBJ2-5, with TRBD2 matching over 7 bases. V lost 0 bases, J lost 2 bases, and 7 bases stayed unmatched. The CDR3 contains 16 residues. Looked up from germline, CDR1 is SGHRS and CDR2 is YFSETQ. The CDR3 loop is CASSLVPLAEQETQYF. The CDR3 DNA is TGCGCCAGCAGCTTGGTGCCCCTAGCGGAACAAGAGACCCAGTACTTC.

The V and J genes are TRBV5-1 and TRBJ1-2; D is possibly TRBD1 (5 bases). Between the trimmed V and J ends, which lost 3 bases and 4 bases, there was a span of 19 bases. CDR1 and CDR2 from the germline V gene are SGHRS and YFSETQ. This CDR3 comprises 16 residues. CDR3 amino acids: CASSSDPGGGSYGYTF. DNA for the CDR3: TGCGCCAGCAGCTCCGACCCGGGGGGGGGTAGCTATGGCTACACCTTC. Full variable domain (missing parts from reference TRBV5-1 and TRBJ1-2): KAGVTQTPRYLIKTRGQQVTLSCSPISGHRSVSWYQQTPGQGLQFLFEYFSETQRNKGNFPGRFSGRQFSNSRSEMNVSTLELGDSALYLCASSSDPGGGSYGYTFGSGTRLTVV.

This clone was recorded a few times. This chain uses TRBV6-5 with TRBJ1-2; D unclear. This CDR3 is built from 15 residues. Per the germline V gene, CDR1 is MNHEY and CDR2 is SVGAGI. Trimming removed 5 bases at V and 2 bases at J, with 15 bases between. CDR3 nucleotide sequence: TGTGCCAGCAGTACGAGGTCCCTAGGGAACTATGGCTACACCTTC. Translating gives CASSTRSLGNYGYTF.

The rearrangement links TRBV9 to TRBJ2-3, with TRBD2 matching 11 bases. The V segment lost 3 bases and the J segment 0 bases; nucleotides outside the gene matches: 9. The germline V gene has CDR1 SGDLS and CDR2 YYNGEE. CDR3 length equals 18 residues. In DNA form, the CDR3 reads TGTGCCAGCAGCGGGCCTAGCGGGAGGTCTATTAGCACAGATACGCAGTATTTT. The encoded protein is CASSGPSGRSISTDTQYF. Drawing the rest from reference TRBV9 and TRBJ2-3, the complete variable domain is DSGVTQTPKHLITATGQRVTLRCSPRSGDLSVYWYQQSLDQGLQFLIQYYNGEERAKGNILERFSAQQFPDLHSELNLSSLELGDSALYFCASSGPSGRSISTDTQYFGPGTRLTVL.